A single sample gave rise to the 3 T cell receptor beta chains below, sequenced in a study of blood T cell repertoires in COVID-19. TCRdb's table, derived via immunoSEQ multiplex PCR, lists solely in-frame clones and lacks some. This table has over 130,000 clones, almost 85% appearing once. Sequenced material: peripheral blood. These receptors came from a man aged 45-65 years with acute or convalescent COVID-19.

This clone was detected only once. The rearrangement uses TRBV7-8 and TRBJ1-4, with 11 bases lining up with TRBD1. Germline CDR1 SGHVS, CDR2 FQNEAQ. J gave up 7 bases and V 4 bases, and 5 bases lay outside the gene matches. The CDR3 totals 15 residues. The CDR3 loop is CASSSPDRGREKLFF. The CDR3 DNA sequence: TGTGCCAGCAGCTCCCCGGACAGGGGGCGTGAAAAACTGTTTTTT.

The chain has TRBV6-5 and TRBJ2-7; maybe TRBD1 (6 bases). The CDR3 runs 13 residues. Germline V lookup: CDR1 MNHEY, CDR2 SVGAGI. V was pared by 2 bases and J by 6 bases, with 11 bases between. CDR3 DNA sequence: TGTGCCAGCAGTTACGGTACAGGGATCGAGCAGTACTTC. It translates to CASSYGTGIEQYF.

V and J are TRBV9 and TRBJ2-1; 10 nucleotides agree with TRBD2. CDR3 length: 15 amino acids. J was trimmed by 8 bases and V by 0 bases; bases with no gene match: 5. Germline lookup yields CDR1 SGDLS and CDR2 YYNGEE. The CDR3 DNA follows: TGTGCCAGCAGCGTAGTGAGCGGGGGGGCCGATGAGCAGTTCTTC. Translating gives CASSVVSGGADEQFF.